The sequence of this T cell receptor beta chain was determined in a study of T cells after yellow fever vaccination. Study results and limitations: Booster samples showed a return of most primary-vaccination clones (around 96% CD4, approximately 85% CD8). The secondary response peaked faster, at day 5 versus 15, but was weaker.

TCRdb re-called the 5' RACE reads with MiXCR, one entry per CDR3 protein. The repertoire consists of hundreds of thousands of distinct CDR3 sequences, with 13% occurring once and the leading ten covering around 15%. On this clonotype: The antigen is undetermined.

Trimming took 6 bases from V and 12 from J; bases not matched to a gene: 14. The CDR3 consists of 15 residues. Germline CDR1 and CDR2: MNHNS and SASEGT. The starting material was PBMCs, obtained on the day of the yellow fever booster vaccination. The receptor comes from a young man who received the YFV17D yellow fever vaccine. The V gene is TRBV6-1, the J gene TRBJ2-4; 10 bases map to TRBD2. As DNA, the CDR3 is TGTGCCAGCAGGGGATCGGGACTAGCGAAGGGGAATCAGTACTTC. Protein: CASRGSGLAKGNQYF.